Listed here are 15 T cell receptor beta chains from one sample, sequenced in a study of cytomegalovirus exposure and HLA in healthy donors (dated by TCRdb to 2016 to 2017). Library preparation used the immunoSEQ multiplex PCR assay. Sourced from immuneACCESS, this table was stored by TCRdb with only in-frame sequences that have V and J called. A share of the clones is absent; for the studies checked, an unresolved V gene accounts for under half, and the remainder has no known explanation. This sample has approximately 190,000 clones in its table, and approximately 80% of those were observed once. The ten biggest clones cover roughly 13% of the sample. The sample comprised PBMCs. These receptors came from a young woman in good health and CMV-seropositive.

Here the CDR3 reads CASSFSDRVPYNEQFF. The DNA for the CDR3 is TGCGCCAGCAGCTTCTCCGACAGGGTCCCCTACAATGAGCAGTTCTTC. V is TRBV5-1 and J is TRBJ2-1; 7 nucleotides align to TRBD1. The CDR3 consists of 16 residues. Germline assignment: CDR1 SGHRS and CDR2 YFSETQ. Losses at the gene ends were 2 bases for V and 2 bases for J; bases not matched to a gene: 7.

The chain recombines TRBV28 with TRBJ2-7; TRBD1 matches 7 bases. Germline V gene data show CDR1 as MDHEN and CDR2 as SYDVKM. This CDR3 has 16 amino acids. Trimming took 5 bases from V and 1 from J; bases not matched to a gene: 11. The CDR3: CASSLSPGTVSYEQYF. CDR3 coding DNA: TGTGCCAGCAGTCTCAGTCCCGGGACAGTTTCCTACGAGCAGTACTTC.

The V gene is TRBV6-5, the J gene TRBJ1-5, with 7 positions matching TRBD1. Trimming at V came to 3 bases and at J to 4 bases, leaving 3 bases not matched to a gene. The CDR3 has 14 residues. The germline gives CDR1 MNHEY, CDR2 SVGAGI. The CDR3 DNA follows: TGTGCCAGCAGTTATGAACAGGGGAATCAGCCCCAGCATTTT. Its translation: CASSYEQGNQPQHF.

This chain links TRBV10-1 with TRBJ2-3; a weak D match, TRBD1 (5 bases). Germline CDR1 is WNHNN and CDR2 is SYGVQD (reference sequence). V was clipped by 8 bases and J by 0 bases, with 9 bases between them. This CDR3 region has 13 residues. CDR3 amino acids: CASGARSTDTQYF. DNA of the CDR3: TGCGCCAGCGGGGCTAGGAGCACAGATACGCAGTATTTT.

V usage is TRBV27 and J usage is TRBJ2-1; a possible D gene is TRBD2 (6 bases). Trimming shortened V by 4 bases and J by 2 bases, and 12 bases separated the two germline ends. This CDR3 has 15 amino acids. Germline lookup yields CDR1 MNHEY and CDR2 SMNVEV (reference sequence). The CDR3 DNA reads TGTGCCAGCAGTTCTTTGGGGGGAGCCTACAATGAGCAGTTCTTC. Its protein is CASSSLGGAYNEQFF.

The chain recombines TRBV15 with TRBJ2-7; D gene ambiguous. The CDR3 consists of 15 residues. The V end lost 0 bases, the J end lost 3 bases, and 12 bases lay between the germline ends. Germline CDR1 is LNHNV and CDR2 is YYDKDF (reference sequence). CDR3 DNA sequence: TGTGCCACCAGCAGAGAAAAAACGGGTTACTACGAGCAGTACTTC. Protein product: CATSREKTGYYEQYF.

In this sample, this clone turned up a few times. V and J are TRBV29-1 and TRBJ1-1; 11 bases match TRBD1. The CDR3 totals 11 residues. CDR1 SQVTM and CDR2 ANQGSEA come from the germline V gene. Germline trimming cut 7 bases from V and 7 bases from J; bases unmatched to any gene: 2. CDR3 DNA sequence: TGCAGCGGGACAGGGGGCGTTGAAGCTTTCTTT. It specifies CSGTGGVEAFF.

The chain uses TRBV19 and TRBJ1-5; TRBD1 aligns across 9 bases. The junction had 8 bases not matched to a gene; V was cut back by 4 bases and J by 1 base. The CDR3 totals 17 residues. Germline CDR1 and CDR2: LNHDA and SQIVND (reference sequence). The CDR3 coding sequence is TGTGCCAGTAGTAAATTACAGGGGGCCAAAAGCAATCAGCCCCAGCATTTT. This gives the protein CASSKLQGAKSNQPQHF.

This chain uses TRBV27 with TRBJ2-7, with D maybe TRBD2 (6 bases). The germline V gene encodes CDR1 MNHEY and CDR2 SMNVEV (reference sequence). CDR3 length: 14 residues. V lost 7 bases and J lost 4, with 17 bases in between. Here the CDR3 reads CASTGTRPPYEQYF. The DNA for the CDR3 is TGTGCCAGCACCGGGACTCGCCCCCCTTACGAGCAGTACTTC.

This rearrangement joins TRBV9 to TRBJ2-7; 9 bases are shared with TRBD2. The V segment lost 3 bases and the J segment 2 bases; nucleotides outside the gene matches: 3. The germline CDR1 and CDR2 sequences are SGDLS and YYNGEE. The CDR3 extends over 14 amino acids. This CDR3 reads CASSGSGSAYEQYF. DNA of the CDR3: TGTGCCAGCAGCGGTAGCGGGAGCGCCTACGAGCAGTACTTC.

The genes are TRBV27 and TRBJ1-5; tentative D call: TRBD1 (6 bases). Germline V lookup: CDR1 MNHEY, CDR2 SMNVEV (reference sequence). CDR3 size: 14 residues. Trimming took 3 bases from V and 7 from J, leaving 13 bases between them. CDR3 sequence: CASSFSPGEQPQHF. CDR3 nucleotides: TGTGCCAGCAGTTTCTCACCAGGGGAACAGCCCCAGCATTTT.

The rearrangement joins TRBV28 to TRBJ1-5; unclear D gene. The CDR3 sequence is 12 residues long. Germline-derived CDR1 and CDR2 are MDHEN and SYDVKM. The V end lost 6 bases, the J end lost 9 bases, and 12 bases lay between the germline ends. CDR3 region: CASRVEEGPQHF. CDR3 nucleotides: TGTGCCAGCAGGGTAGAGGAGGGGCCCCAGCATTTT. The full variable domain, its missing parts supplied by reference TRBV28 and TRBJ1-5, is DVKVTQSSRYLVKRTGEKVFLECVQDMDHENMFWYRQDPGLGLRLIYFSYDVKMKEKGDIPEGYSVSREKKERFSLILESASTNQTSMYLCASRVEEGPQHFGDGTRLSIL.

This clone showed up just once. The chain has TRBV5-6 and TRBJ1-1, with 8 bases matching TRBD1. Trimming at V came to 4 bases and at J to 3 bases, leaving 17 bases not matched to a gene. This CDR3 region has 18 residues. CDR1 and CDR2 from the germline V gene are SGHDT and YYEEEE. CDR3 DNA sequence: TGTGCCAGCAGCAAGCAGACAGGGGAGGGATGGCTCGACACTGAAGCTTTCTTT. Protein product: CASSKQTGEGWLDTEAFF.

This chain connects TRBV5-1 to TRBJ2-1, with 12 bases identical to TRBD2. This CDR3 is 15 amino acids long. J was trimmed by 8 bases and V by 4 bases; bases with no gene match: 7. Germline V lookup: CDR1 SGHRS, CDR2 YFSETQ. The CDR3 sequence is CASSLTSGSHYEQFF. As DNA, the CDR3 is TGCGCCAGCAGCCTGACTAGCGGGAGTCACTATGAGCAGTTCTTC.

The CDR3 DNA sequence: TGTGCCAGCAGGATGGGACTAGCGGGTTCCTACGAGCAGTACTTC. Protein: CASRMGLAGSYEQYF. The rearrangement uses TRBV27 and TRBJ2-7; 12 nucleotides line up with TRBD2. Looked up from germline, CDR1 is MNHEY and CDR2 is SMNVEV (reference sequence). This CDR3 is 15 amino acids long. Losses at the gene ends were 6 bases for V and 1 base for J; bases not matched to a gene: 4.